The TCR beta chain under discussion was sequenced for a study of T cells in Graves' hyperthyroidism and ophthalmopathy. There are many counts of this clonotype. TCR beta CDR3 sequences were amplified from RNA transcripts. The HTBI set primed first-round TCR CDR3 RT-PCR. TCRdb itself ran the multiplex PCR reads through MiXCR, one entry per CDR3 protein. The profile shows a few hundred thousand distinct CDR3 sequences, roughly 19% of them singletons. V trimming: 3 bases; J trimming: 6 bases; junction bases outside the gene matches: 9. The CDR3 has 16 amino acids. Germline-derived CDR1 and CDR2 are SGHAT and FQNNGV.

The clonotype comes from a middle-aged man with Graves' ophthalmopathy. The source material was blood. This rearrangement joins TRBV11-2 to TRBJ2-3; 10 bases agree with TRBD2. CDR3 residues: CASSFAVASGSDTQYF. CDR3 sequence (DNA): TGTGCCAGCAGCTTTGCGGTGGCTAGCGGGAGTGATACGCAGTATTTT.